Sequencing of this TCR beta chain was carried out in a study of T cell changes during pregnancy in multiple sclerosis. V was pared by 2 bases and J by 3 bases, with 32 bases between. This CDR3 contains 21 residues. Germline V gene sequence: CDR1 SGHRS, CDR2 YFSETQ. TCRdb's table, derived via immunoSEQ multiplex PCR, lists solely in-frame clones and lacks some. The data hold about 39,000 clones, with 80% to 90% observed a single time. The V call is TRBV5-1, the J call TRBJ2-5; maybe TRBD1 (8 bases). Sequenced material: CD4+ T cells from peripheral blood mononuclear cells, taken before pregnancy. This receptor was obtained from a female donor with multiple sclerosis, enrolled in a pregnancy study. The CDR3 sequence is CASSLSGTGILSPGAKETQYF. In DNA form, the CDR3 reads TGCGCCAGCAGCTTAAGCGGGACAGGAATTCTCTCCCCTGGTGCAAAAGAGACCCAGTACTTC.